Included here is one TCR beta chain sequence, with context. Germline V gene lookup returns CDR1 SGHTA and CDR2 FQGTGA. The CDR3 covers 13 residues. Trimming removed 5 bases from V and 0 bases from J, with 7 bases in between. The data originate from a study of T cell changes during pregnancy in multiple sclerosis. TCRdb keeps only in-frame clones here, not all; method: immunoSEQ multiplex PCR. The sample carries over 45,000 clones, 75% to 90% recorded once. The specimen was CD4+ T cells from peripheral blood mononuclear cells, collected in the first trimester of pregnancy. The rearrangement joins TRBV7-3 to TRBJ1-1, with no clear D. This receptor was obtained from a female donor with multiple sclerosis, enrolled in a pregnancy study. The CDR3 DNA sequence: TGTGCCAGCAGCCGTGGAGTGAACACTGAAGCTTTCTTT. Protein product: CASSRGVNTEAFF.